This entry lists 5 T cell receptor beta chains sequenced from one sample in a study of control samples from healthy donors and cancer patients. Libraries were prepared by immunoSEQ multiplex PCR; TCRdb keeps only in-frame clonotypes and omits some of them. The sample carries over 100,000 clones, about nine tenths recorded once. Sequenced: blood. Receptor source: a man aged 18 to 29 in good health.

The V call is TRBV5-1, the J call TRBJ2-6; D remains unclear. This CDR3 is 15 amino acids long. Trimming pared 0 bases from V and 7 bases from J, leaving 11 bases between. Germline V gene lookup returns CDR1 SGHRS and CDR2 YFSETQ. CDR3 sequence: CASSLDGHGANVLTF. The DNA of the CDR3 is TGCGCCAGCAGCTTGGATGGGCATGGAGCCAACGTCCTGACTTTC.

The chain carries TRBV9 and TRBJ1-1; tentatively, D is TRBD1 (6 bases). Trimming cost V 3 bases and J 10 bases, with 19 bases left between them. CDR3 length equals 14 residues. Germline CDR1 and CDR2: SGDLS and YYNGEE. CDR3 protein: CASSAHPHAGAAFF. In DNA form, the CDR3 reads TGTGCCAGCAGCGCTCACCCCCATGCGGGGGCAGCTTTCTTT.

The chain has TRBV19 and TRBJ1-1; 10 nucleotides line up with TRBD1. Germline CDR1 is LNHDA and CDR2 is SQIVND (reference sequence). This CDR3 comprises 13 residues. V gave up 6 bases and J gave up 8 bases; unmatched junction bases: 6. In DNA, the CDR3 is TGTGCCAGTAGACTCGGGACAGGGGAGGAAGCTTTCTTT. Its protein product is CASRLGTGEEAFF.

This chain uses TRBV5-1 with TRBJ2-7; D is uncertain. This CDR3 region has 13 residues. V lost 0 bases to trimming and J lost 5 bases, with 9 bases between them. Looked up from germline, CDR1 is SGHRS and CDR2 is YFSETQ. CDR3 amino acids: CASSLGTAHEQYF. The CDR3 region has the DNA TGCGCCAGCAGCTTGGGGACCGCGCACGAGCAGTACTTC.

The gene calls are TRBV4-2 and TRBJ2-5; 8 nucleotides agree with TRBD2. CDR1 is LGHNA and CDR2 is YNFKEQ in the germline V gene. The CDR3 runs to 15 residues. J lost 2 bases, V lost 7 bases, and 9 bases had no gene match. The CDR3 loop reads CASNRGGLAQETQYF. DNA of the CDR3: TGTGCCAGCAACCGCGGGGGGTTGGCGCAAGAGACCCAGTACTTC.